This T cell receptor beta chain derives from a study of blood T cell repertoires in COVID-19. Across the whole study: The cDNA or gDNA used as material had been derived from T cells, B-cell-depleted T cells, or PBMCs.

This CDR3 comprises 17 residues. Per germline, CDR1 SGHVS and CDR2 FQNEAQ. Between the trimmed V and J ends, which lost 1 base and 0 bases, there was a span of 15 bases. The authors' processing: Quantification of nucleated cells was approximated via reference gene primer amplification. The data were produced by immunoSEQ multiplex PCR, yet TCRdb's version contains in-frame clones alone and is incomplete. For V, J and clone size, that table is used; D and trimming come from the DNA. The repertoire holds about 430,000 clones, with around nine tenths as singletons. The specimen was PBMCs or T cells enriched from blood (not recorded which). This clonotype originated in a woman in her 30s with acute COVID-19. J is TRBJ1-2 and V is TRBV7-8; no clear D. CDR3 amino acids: CASSLDPSGKTNYGYTF. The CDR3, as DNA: TGTGCCAGCAGCTTAGACCCCTCCGGGAAAACTAACTATGGCTACACCTTC.